A single sample is the source of the 9 T cell receptor beta chains below, sequenced in a study of T-cell memory formation after mild COVID-19. One entry per CDR3 protein results from TCRdb running MiXCR on the 5' RACE reads. The sample contains roughly 130,000 distinct CDR3 sequences, about 15% of which appear only once. The sample was PBMCs or a T cell subset sorted from them (not recorded which). These receptors came from a man between 18 and 35 years old who had mild COVID-19 (a few samples of this study predate the infection). Cell type and time point are not known.

This chain connects TRBV18 to TRBJ2-7; perhaps TRBD2 as D (5 bases). This CDR3 spans 11 amino acids. Germline V gene sequence: CDR1 KGHSH, CDR2 LQKENI. V was cut by 3 bases and J by 7 bases, with 7 bases left in between. CDR3 loop: CASSPPGEQYF. For the CDR3, the DNA is TGTGCCAGCTCACCCCCGGGGGAGCAGTACTTC.

This clonotype came up many times. This chain links TRBV7-2 with TRBJ1-2; unclear D gene. CDR3 length: 12 residues. Between the trimmed V and J ends, which lost 5 bases and 5 bases, there was a span of 9 bases. Per germline, CDR1 SGHTA and CDR2 FQGNSA. The CDR3 sequence: CASSQTPYGYTF. CDR3 nucleotides: TGTGCCAGCAGCCAAACTCCATATGGCTACACCTTC.

V gene TRBV28 combines with J gene TRBJ2-5, with 14 bases identical to TRBD2. The CDR3 is made up of 21 amino acids. Trimming removed 3 bases from V and 1 base from J; junction bases left unmatched: 16. Germline CDR1 reads MDHEN; CDR2 reads SYDVKM. CDR3 sequence: CASSLGAPGLAGAYLQETQYF. In DNA form, the CDR3 reads TGTGCCAGCAGTTTGGGGGCGCCGGGACTAGCGGGGGCTTACCTCCAAGAGACCCAGTACTTC. The full variable domain, its missing parts supplied by reference TRBV28 and TRBJ2-5, is DVKVTQSSRYLVKRTGEKVFLECVQDMDHENMFWYRQDPGLGLRLIYFSYDVKMKEKGDIPEGYSVSREKKERFSLILESASTNQTSMYLCASSLGAPGLAGAYLQETQYFGPGTRLLVL.

This clonotype came up many times. The chain combines TRBV7-2 with TRBJ2-1; TRBD2 agrees at 8 bases. The CDR3 loop spans 15 amino acids. The ends lost 7 bases at V and 5 bases at J; junction bases unmatched: 10. Germline V CDR1 and CDR2: SGHTA, FQGNSA. CDR3 nucleotide sequence: TGTGCCAGCACCCTGGGGGGGCGGGGGGACAATGAGCAGTTCTTC. Translation gives CASTLGGRGDNEQFF.

This clonotype turned up a few times. The chain carries TRBV20-1 and TRBJ2-5; 7 bases match TRBD1. Per germline, CDR1 DFQATT and CDR2 SNEGSKA (reference sequence). J lost 5 bases, V lost 6 bases, and 12 bases had no gene match. The CDR3 is 14 residues long. The CDR3 spells CSALDRTGRETQYF. DNA for the CDR3: TGCAGTGCACTTGATAGGACAGGTCGGGAGACCCAGTACTTC.

This clonotype showed up just a few times. This sequence joins TRBV5-1 and TRBJ1-2; maybe TRBD1 (5 bases). The CDR3 has 16 residues. CDR1 and CDR2 from the germline V gene are SGHRS and YFSETQ. Trimming took off 3 bases at V and 6 bases at J, with 21 bases between the two ends. CDR3 DNA sequence: TGCGCCAGCAGCTCGGGGACTCCTCCGGTCGGGGATGGCTACACCTTC. It translates to CASSSGTPPVGDGYTF.

The sample holds a few counts of this clonotype. J is TRBJ2-5 and V is TRBV6-6, with TRBD1 as a possible D gene (5 bases). Between the trimmed V and J ends, which lost 5 bases and 5 bases, there was a span of 21 bases. The CDR3 is 16 amino acids. Germline CDR1 MNHNY, CDR2 SVGAGI (reference sequence). As DNA, the CDR3 is TGTGCCAGCAGTCTTTTCGGTGATACAGGTGGGGAGACCCAGTACTTC. It specifies CASSLFGDTGGETQYF.

This chain links TRBV25-1 with TRBJ2-3, with no clear D. The germline V and J ends were trimmed by 0 bases and 2 bases, with 15 bases remaining between them. The CDR3 runs 17 residues. Germline CDR1 and CDR2: MGHDK and SYGVNS. CDR3 nucleotide sequence: TGTGCCAGCAGTGAATATATCACTGGTGGGTTCACAGATACGCAGTATTTT. Translation: CASSEYITGGFTDTQYF.

This clonotype was seen ten or more times. The rearrangement uses TRBV6-1 and TRBJ2-1; 7 bases align to TRBD1. This CDR3 has 16 amino acids. Germline V gives CDR1 MNHNS, CDR2 SASEGT. Trimming took 4 bases from V and 0 from J; bases not matched to a gene: 6. The CDR3 DNA reads TGTGCCAGCAGTGTACAGGGGATGATCTCCTACAATGAGCAGTTCTTC. The encoded protein is CASSVQGMISYNEQFF.